This T cell receptor beta chain was identified during a study of PD-1 blockade in classical Hodgkin lymphoma. Findings and limits, study-wide: The baseline diversity of complete responders showed similarity to that of newly diagnosed patients.

Note on this clone: Its specificity is unknown.

Trimming pared 4 bases from V and 4 bases from J, leaving 7 bases between. CDR3 size: 12 residues. CDR1 and CDR2 from the germline V gene are SGHNT and YENEEA. Time point noted: cycle 4 day 1 (C4D1), after more than 5 weeks of nivolumab. Relapse after autologous stem cell transplantation occurred in every patient, and brentuximab vedotin exposure varied. Patients had relapsed/refractory classical Hodgkin lymphoma with complete response, partial response or progressive disease as best response. Generated by immunoSEQ multiplex PCR, the TCRdb table keeps only in-frame clones and is missing some. The sample carries around 40,000 clones, 77% recorded once.

This receptor was taken from a human donor with classical Hodgkin lymphoma. Sequencing was performed on peripheral blood mononuclear cells (PBMCs), taken before the fourth cycle of nivolumab. This chain connects TRBV11-3 to TRBJ1-1; D is undetermined. The CDR3 reads CASSWTSTEAFF. CDR3 nucleotide sequence: TGTGCCAGCAGCTGGACGAGCACTGAAGCTTTCTTT.